This T cell receptor beta chain was observed in a study of CD8 T cells in Susac syndrome. Overall study findings and caveats: It was acknowledged in the study that the number of individuals who were included in its TCR sequencing and HLA analysis was relatively small.

Concerning this clonotype itself: The antigen remains unidentified.

The CDR3 contains 14 residues. V gave up 6 bases and J gave up 2 bases, with 15 bases separating them. CDR1 SQVTM and CDR2 ANQGSEA come from the germline V gene. Sequencing of TCR beta covered CD8+ and CD4+ T cells obtained from blood. Random hexamers primed reverse transcription of about 0.5 to 1 ug RNA. A multiplex approach, immunoSEQ multiplex PCR, amplified TCR beta CDR3 across 54 Vbeta and 13 Jbeta. One entry per CDR3 protein, called by TCRdb with MiXCR from the immunoSEQ multiplex PCR reads. The profile shows around 180,000 distinct CDR3 sequences, 90% to 96% of them singletons. This receptor was identified in a human donor with multiple sclerosis. The rearrangement uses TRBV29-1 and TRBJ2-3; D remains ambiguous. The sample consisted of CD4+ T cells from PBMCs. CDR3 coding DNA: TGCAGCGTCGGTGCACAGATTTACACAGATACGCAGTATTTT. The encoded protein is CSVGAQIYTDTQYF.